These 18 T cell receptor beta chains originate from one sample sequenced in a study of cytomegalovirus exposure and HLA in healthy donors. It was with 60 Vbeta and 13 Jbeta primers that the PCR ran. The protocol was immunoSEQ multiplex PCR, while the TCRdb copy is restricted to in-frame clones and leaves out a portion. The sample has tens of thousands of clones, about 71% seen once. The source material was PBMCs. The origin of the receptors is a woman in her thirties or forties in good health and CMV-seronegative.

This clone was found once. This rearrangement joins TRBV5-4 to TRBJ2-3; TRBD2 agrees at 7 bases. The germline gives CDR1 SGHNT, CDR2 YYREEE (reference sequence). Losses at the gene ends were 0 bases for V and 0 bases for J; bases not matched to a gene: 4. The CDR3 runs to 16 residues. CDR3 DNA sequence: TGTGCCAGCAGCTTGGGTACGGGGGGAAGCACAGATACGCAGTATTTT. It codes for CASSLGTGGSTDTQYF.

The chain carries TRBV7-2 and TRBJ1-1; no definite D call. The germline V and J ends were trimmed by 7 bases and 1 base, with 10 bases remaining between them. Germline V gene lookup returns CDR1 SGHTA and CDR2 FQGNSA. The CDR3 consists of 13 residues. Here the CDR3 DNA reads TGTGCCAGCATCAGAGGAGCGAACACTGAAGCTTTCTTT. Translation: CASIRGANTEAFF.

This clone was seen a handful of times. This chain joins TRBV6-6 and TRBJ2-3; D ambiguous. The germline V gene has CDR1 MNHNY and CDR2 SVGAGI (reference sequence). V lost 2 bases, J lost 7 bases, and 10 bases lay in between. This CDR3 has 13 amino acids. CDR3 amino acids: CASSYEAPHTQYF. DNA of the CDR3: TGTGCCAGCAGTTACGAGGCCCCACATACGCAGTATTTT.

The chain's CDR3 is CASSRQGPYEQYF. The CDR3, as DNA: TGTGCCAGCAGCAGACAGGGGCCCTACGAGCAGTACTTC. The gene calls are TRBV7-2 and TRBJ2-7; TRBD1 aligns across 8 bases. In germline, CDR1 is SGHTA, CDR2 FQGNSA. The J segment lost 2 bases and the V segment lost 5 bases, leaving 2 bases of the junction unmatched. The CDR3 covers 13 residues.

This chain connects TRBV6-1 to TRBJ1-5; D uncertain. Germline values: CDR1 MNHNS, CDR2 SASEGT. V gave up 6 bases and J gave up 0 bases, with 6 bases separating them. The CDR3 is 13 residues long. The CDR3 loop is CASRNLSNQPQHF. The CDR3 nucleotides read TGTGCCAGCAGAAATCTTAGCAATCAGCCCCAGCATTTT.

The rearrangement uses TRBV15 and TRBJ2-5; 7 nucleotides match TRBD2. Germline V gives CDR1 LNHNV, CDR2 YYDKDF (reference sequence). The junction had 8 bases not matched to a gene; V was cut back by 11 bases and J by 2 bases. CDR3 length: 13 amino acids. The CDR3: CASRRDYQETQYF. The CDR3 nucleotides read TGTGCCTCGCGTAGGGACTATCAAGAGACCCAGTACTTC. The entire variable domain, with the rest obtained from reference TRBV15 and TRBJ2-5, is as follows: DAMVIQNPRYQVTQFGKPVTLSCSQTLNHNVMYWYQQKSSQAPKLLFHYYDKDFNNEADTPDNFQSRRPNTSFCFLDIRSPGLGDTAMYLCASRRDYQETQYFGPGTRLLVL.

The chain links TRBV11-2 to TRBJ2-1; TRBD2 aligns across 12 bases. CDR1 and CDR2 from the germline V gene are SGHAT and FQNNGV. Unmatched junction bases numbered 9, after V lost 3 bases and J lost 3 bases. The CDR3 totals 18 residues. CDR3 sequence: CASSFFGLAGGVYNEQFF. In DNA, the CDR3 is TGTGCCAGCAGCTTCTTTGGGCTAGCGGGGGGGGTCTACAATGAGCAGTTCTTC.

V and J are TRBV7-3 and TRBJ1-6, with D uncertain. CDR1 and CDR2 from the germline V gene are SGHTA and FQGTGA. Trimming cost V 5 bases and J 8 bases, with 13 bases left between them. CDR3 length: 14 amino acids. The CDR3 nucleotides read TGTGCCAGCAGCCTCCAGGCCCCAGATTCACCCCTCCACTTT. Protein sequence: CASSLQAPDSPLHF.

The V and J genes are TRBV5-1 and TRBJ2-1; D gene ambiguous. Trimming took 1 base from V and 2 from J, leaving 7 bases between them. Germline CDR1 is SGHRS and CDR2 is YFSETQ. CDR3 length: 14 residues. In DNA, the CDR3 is TGCGCCAGCAGCTTGACTGAGCCCTACAATGAGCAGTTCTTC. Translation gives CASSLTEPYNEQFF.

CDR3 amino acids: CASSYSIASQTDTQYF. DNA of the CDR3: TGTGCCAGCAGTTACTCGATAGCTTCCCAAACAGATACGCAGTATTTT. This sequence joins TRBV6-5 and TRBJ2-3; D is ambiguous. Germline V lookup: CDR1 MNHEY, CDR2 SVGAGI. V shed 0 bases and J shed 3 bases, with 13 bases lying between them. This CDR3 has 16 residues.

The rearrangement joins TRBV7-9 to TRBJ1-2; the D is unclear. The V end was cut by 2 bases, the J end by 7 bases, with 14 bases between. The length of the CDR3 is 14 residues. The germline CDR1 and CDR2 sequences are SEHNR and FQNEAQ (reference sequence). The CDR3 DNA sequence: TGTGCCAGCAGCTTAACTGAACCTTTTGGTGGCTACACCTTC. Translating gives CASSLTEPFGGYTF.

The CDR3: CASSIQVYEQYF. The DNA for the CDR3 is TGTGCCAGCAGTATCCAGGTGTACGAGCAGTACTTC. This chain joins TRBV28 and TRBJ2-7; D is undetermined. Germline CDR1 MDHEN, CDR2 SYDVKM. This CDR3 comprises 12 residues. Trimming removed 5 bases from V and 4 bases from J, with 9 bases in between.

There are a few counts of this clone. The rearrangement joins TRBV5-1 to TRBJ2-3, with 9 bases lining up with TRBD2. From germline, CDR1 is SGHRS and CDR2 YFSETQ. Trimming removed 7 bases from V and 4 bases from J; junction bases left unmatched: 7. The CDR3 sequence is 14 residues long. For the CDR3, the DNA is TGCGCCAGCCGCGTGACTAGCGGATCAGATACGCAGTATTTT. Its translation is CASRVTSGSDTQYF.

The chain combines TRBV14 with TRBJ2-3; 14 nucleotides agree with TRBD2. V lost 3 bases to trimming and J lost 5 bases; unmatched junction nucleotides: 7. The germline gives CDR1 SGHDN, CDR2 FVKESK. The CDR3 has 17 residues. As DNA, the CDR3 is TGTGCCAGCAGCCATGAAGGACTAGCGGGGGGAAGAGATACGCAGTATTTT. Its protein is CASSHEGLAGGRDTQYF.

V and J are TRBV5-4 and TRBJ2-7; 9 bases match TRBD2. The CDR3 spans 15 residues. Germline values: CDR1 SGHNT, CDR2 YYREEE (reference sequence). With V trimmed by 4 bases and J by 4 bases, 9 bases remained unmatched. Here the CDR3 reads CASSRSVAGGYEQYF. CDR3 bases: TGTGCCAGCAGCCGGTCGGTGGCGGGAGGGTACGAGCAGTACTTC.

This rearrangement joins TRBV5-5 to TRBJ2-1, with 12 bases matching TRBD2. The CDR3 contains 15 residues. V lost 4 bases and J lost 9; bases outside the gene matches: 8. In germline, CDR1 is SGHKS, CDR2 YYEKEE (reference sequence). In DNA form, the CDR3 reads TGTGCCAGCAGCCCCTCTAGCGGGGGGGCCGGTGAGCAGTTCTTC. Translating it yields CASSPSSGGAGEQFF. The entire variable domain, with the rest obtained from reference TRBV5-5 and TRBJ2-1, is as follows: DAGVTQSPTHLIKTRGQQVTLRCSPISGHKSVSWYQQVLGQGPQFIFQYYEKEERGRGNFPDRFSARQFPNYSSELNVNALLLGDSALYLCASSPSSGGAGEQFFGPGTRLTVL.

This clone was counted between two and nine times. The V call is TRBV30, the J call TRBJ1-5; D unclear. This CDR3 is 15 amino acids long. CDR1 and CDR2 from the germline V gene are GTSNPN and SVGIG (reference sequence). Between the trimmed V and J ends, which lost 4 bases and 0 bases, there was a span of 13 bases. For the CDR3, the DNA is TGTGCCTGGACCCCCCGAGGCCATAGCAATCAGCCCCAGCATTTT. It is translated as CAWTPRGHSNQPQHF.

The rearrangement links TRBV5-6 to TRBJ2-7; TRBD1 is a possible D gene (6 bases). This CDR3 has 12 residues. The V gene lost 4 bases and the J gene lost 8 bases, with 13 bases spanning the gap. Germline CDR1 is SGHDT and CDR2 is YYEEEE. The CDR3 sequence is CASSPQGDKQYF. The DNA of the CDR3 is TGTGCCAGCAGCCCACAGGGTGACAAGCAGTACTTC.